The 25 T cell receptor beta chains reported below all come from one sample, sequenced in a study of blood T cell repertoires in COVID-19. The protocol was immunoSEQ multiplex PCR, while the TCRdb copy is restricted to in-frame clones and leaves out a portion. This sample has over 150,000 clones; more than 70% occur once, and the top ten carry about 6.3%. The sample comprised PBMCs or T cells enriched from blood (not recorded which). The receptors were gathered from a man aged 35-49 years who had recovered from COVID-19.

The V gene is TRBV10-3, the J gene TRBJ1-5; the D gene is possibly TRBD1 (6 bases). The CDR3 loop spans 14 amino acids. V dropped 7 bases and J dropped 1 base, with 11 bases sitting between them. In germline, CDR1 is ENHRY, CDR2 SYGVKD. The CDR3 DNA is TGTGCCATCAAGGGGGAGGGGAGCAATCAGCCCCAGCATTTT. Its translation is CAIKGEGSNQPQHF.

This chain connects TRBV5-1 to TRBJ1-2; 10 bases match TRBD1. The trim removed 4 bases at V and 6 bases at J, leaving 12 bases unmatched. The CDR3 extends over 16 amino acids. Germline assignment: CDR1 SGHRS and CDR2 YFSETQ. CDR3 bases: TGCGCCAGCAGCCTAGTAGCGACAGGGGGCTCTGATGGCTACACCTTC. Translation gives CASSLVATGGSDGYTF.

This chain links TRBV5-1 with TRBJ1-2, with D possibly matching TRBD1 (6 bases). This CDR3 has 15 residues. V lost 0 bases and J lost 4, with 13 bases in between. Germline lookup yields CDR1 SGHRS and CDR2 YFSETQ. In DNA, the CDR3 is TGCGCCAGCAGCTTGGTGACAGGCAATGGCTATGGCTACACCTTC. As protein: CASSLVTGNGYGYTF.

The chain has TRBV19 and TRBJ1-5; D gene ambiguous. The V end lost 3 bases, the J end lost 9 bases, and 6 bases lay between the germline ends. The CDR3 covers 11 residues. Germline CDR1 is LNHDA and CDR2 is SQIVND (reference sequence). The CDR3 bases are TGTGCCAGTAGTATGTCGGGGCCCCAGCATTTT. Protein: CASSMSGPQHF.

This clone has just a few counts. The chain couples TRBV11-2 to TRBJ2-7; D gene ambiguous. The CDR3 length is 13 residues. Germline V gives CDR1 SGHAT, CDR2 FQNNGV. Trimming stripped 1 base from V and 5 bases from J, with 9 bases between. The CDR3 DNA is TGTGCCAGCAGCTTAGCCCCTCGGGACGAGCAGTACTTC. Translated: CASSLAPRDEQYF.

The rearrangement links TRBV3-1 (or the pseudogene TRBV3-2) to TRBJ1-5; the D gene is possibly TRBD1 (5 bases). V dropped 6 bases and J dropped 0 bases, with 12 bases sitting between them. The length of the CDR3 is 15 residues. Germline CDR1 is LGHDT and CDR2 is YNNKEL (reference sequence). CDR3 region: CASSFQGNSNQPQHF. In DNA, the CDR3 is TGTGCCAGCAGTTTCCAGGGTAATAGCAATCAGCCCCAGCATTTT.

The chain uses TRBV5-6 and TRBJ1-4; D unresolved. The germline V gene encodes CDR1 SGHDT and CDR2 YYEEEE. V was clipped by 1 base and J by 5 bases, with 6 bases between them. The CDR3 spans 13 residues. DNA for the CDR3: TGTGCCAGCAGCTTGTGGAGAAATGAAAAACTGTTTTTT. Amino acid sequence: CASSLWRNEKLFF.

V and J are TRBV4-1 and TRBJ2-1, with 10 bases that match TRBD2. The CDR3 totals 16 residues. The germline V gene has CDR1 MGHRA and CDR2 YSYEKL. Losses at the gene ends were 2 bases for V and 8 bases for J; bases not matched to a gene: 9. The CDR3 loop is CASSQKFPSGRDEQFF. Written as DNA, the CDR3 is TGCGCCAGCAGCCAAAAGTTTCCTAGCGGGAGAGATGAGCAGTTCTTC.

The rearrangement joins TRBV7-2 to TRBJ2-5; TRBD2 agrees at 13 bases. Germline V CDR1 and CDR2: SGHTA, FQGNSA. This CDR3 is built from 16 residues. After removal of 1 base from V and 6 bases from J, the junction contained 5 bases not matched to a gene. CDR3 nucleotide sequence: TGTGCCAGCAGCTTAGTCGGACTAGCGGGGGTAAAGACCCAGTACTTC. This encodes CASSLVGLAGVKTQYF.

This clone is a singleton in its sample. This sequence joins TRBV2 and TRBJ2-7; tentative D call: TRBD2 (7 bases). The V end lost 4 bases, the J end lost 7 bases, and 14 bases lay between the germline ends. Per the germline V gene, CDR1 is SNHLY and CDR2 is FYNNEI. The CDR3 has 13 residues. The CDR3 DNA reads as TGTGCCAGCAGTGCCCGGGGGGCTGATGAGCAGTACTTC. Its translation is CASSARGADEQYF.

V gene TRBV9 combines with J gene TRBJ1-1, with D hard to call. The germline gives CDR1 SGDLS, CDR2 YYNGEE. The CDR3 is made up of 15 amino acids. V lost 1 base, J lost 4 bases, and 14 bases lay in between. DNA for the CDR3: TGTGCCAGCAGCGTATCAGGTTCGGTGGCCACTGAAGCTTTCTTT. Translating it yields CASSVSGSVATEAFF.

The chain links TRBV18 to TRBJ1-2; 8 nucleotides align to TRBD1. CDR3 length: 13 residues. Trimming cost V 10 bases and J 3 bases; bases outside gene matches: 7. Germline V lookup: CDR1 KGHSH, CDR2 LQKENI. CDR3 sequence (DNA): TGTGCCACCGACAGGGGAGGAGACTATGGCTACACCTTC. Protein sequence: CATDRGGDYGYTF.

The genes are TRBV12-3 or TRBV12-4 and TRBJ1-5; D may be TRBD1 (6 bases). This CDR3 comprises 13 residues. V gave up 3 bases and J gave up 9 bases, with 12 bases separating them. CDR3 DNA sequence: TGTGCCAGCAGTTTGATCAGGGGTAGGCCCCAGCATTTT. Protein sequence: CASSLIRGRPQHF.

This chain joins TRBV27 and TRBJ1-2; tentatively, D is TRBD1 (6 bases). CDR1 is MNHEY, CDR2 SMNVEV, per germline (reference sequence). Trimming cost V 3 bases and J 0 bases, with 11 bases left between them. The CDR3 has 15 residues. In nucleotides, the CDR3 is TGTGCCAGCAGTTTTTCCAGGGGCACTAACTATGGCTACACCTTC. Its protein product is CASSFSRGTNYGYTF.

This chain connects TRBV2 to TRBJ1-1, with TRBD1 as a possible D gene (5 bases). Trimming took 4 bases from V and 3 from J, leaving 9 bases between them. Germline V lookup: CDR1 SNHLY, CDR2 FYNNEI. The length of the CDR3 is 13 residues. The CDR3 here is CASSGGGDTEAFF. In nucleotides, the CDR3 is TGTGCCAGCAGTGGAGGAGGGGACACTGAAGCTTTCTTT.

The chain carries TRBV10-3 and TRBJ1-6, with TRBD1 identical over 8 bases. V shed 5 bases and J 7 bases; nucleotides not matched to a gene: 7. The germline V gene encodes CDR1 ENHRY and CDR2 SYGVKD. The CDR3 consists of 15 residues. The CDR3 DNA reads TGTGCCATCAGTCAAGAAGGGACAGGAAATTCACCCCTCCACTTT. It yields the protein CAISQEGTGNSPLHF.

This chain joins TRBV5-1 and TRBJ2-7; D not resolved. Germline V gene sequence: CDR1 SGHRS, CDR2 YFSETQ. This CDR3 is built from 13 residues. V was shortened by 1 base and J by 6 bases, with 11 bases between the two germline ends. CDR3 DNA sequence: TGCGCCAGCAGCTTGAGCCCCAACCTCGAGCAGTACTTC. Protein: CASSLSPNLEQYF.

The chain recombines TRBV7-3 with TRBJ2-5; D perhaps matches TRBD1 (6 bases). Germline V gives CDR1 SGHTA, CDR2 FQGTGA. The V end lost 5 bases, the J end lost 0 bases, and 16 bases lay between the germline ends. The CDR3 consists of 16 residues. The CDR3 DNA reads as TGTGCCAGCAGCCGCGCCCCAGGGGCGAACCAAGAGACCCAGTACTTC. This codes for CASSRAPGANQETQYF.

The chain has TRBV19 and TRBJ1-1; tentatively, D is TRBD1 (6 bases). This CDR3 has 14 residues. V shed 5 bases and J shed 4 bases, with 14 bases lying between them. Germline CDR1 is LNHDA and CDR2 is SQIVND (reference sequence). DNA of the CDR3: TGTGCCAGTAGTCTACAGGGAATTCGCACTGAAGCTTTCTTT. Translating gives CASSLQGIRTEAFF.

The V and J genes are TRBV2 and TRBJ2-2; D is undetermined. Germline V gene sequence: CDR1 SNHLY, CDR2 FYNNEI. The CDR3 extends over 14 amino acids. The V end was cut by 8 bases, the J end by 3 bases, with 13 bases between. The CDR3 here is CASQFEQYTGELFF. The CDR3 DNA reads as TGTGCCAGCCAGTTTGAACAGTACACCGGGGAGCTGTTTTTT.

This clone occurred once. CDR3 sequence: CAWSHRGRDNEKLFF. CDR3 sequence (DNA): TGTGCCTGGAGTCATCGCGGGAGGGATAATGAAAAACTGTTTTTT. V usage is TRBV30 and J usage is TRBJ1-4; D not resolved. The V gene lost 2 bases and the J gene lost 4 bases, with 14 bases spanning the gap. Germline values: CDR1 GTSNPN, CDR2 SVGIG (reference sequence). The CDR3 is made up of 15 amino acids.

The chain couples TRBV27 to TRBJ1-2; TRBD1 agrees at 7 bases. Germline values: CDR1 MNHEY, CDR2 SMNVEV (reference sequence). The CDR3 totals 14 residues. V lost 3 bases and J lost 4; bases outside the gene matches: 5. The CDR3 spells CASSFTGAIYGYTF. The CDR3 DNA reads TGTGCCAGCAGTTTTACAGGGGCAATCTATGGCTACACCTTC.

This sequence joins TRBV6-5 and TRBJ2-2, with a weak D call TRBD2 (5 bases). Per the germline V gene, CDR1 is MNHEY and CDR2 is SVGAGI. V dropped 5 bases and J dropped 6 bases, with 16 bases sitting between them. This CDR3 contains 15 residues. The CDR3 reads CASSRTLLIAGELFF. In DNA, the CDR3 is TGTGCCAGCAGTCGGACTTTACTTATAGCCGGGGAGCTGTTTTTT.

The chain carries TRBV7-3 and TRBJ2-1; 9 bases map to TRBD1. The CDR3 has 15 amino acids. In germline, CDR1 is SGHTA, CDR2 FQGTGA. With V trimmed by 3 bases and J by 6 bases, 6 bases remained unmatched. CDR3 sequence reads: CASSLPGQGRNEQFF. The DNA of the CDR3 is TGTGCCAGCAGCTTGCCGGGACAGGGCCGCAATGAGCAGTTCTTC.

The CDR3 region is CASSQGSRLVDEKLFF. Here the CDR3 DNA reads TGCGCCAGCAGCCAAGGGAGTCGGTTAGTTGACGAAAAACTGTTTTTT. The genes are TRBV4-1 and TRBJ1-4; D is undetermined. The CDR3 contains 16 residues. Germline CDR1 and CDR2: MGHRA and YSYEKL. The ends were cut back, 1 base at V and 8 bases at J, with 17 bases in the middle.